A single count supports the clone carrying this TCR beta chain. The antigen is unknown. The data stem from a study of cytomegalovirus exposure and HLA in healthy donors. Study findings and constraints: Later analysis demonstrated an association between a missense DCLRE1C variant and TCR beta V- and J-gene trimming. Clonal expansion was found to be greater in HLA-associated TCR beta chains than in equally common others in a later analysis.

With 60 Vbeta and 13 Jbeta primers, the PCR was carried out. Assay: immunoSEQ multiplex PCR; the TCRdb copy retains only in-frame clones and omits some. Altogether approximately 190,000 clones are present, about 86% being singletons, with the ten largest covering over 1.5%. The CDR3 is 13 residues long. Per germline, CDR1 LNHDA and CDR2 SQIVND (reference sequence). Losses at the gene ends were 6 bases for V and 3 bases for J; bases not matched to a gene: 5. This TCR was recovered from a middle-aged man in good health and CMV-seropositive. Material for sequencing was PBMCs. V usage is TRBV19 and J usage is TRBJ2-7; TRBD1 aligns across 7 bases. The CDR3 loop is CASSRQGNYEQYF. DNA for the CDR3: TGTGCCAGTAGCAGACAGGGAAACTACGAGCAGTACTTC.